One TCR beta chain is described in this entry. The data were obtained in a study of blood T cell repertoires in COVID-19. The V gene's germline CDR1 is MRHNA and CDR2 SNTAGT. Deletions cut 6 bases from V and 3 bases from J, with 11 bases between. The CDR3 runs to 13 residues. The table came from immunoSEQ multiplex PCR; TCRdb's copy has only in-frame clones and leaves some out. Of 240,000 or so clones listed, more than 75% are singletons. Sample: PBMCs or T cells enriched from blood (not recorded which). This chain uses TRBV6-4 with TRBJ2-5, with D possibly being TRBD2 (6 bases). The source is a woman between 50 and 59 years old who had recovered from COVID-19. The CDR3 sequence: CASSATSKETQYF. The CDR3 DNA is TGTGCCAGCAGCGCGACTAGTAAAGAGACCCAGTACTTC.